This T cell receptor (beta chain) derives from a study of T-cell reconstitution after alpha-beta-depleted transplantation in children. Trimming left V 6 bases short and J 1 base short, with 3 bases between. Germline CDR1 and CDR2: ENHRY and SYGVKD. The CDR3 contains 11 residues. This clonotype was counted at least ten times. Researchers prepared the TCRbeta library using unique molecular identifiers, the study reports. TCRdb fed the PCR reads into MiXCR, producing one record per CDR3 protein. The table includes hundreds of thousands of distinct CDR3 sequences, 16% detected once. Sample: PBMCs from the stem cell graft donor, taken from the stem cell graft. The rearrangement links TRBV10-3 to TRBJ1-1; no reliable D call. The TCR was taken from a human donor who donated a stem cell graft to a child with acute myeloid leukemia. CDR3 protein: CAIRKNTEAFF. The CDR3 region has the DNA TGTGCCATCAGAAAGAACACTGAAGCTTTCTTT.